The subject of this entry is one TCR beta chain. It has no known antigen specificity. The sample holds no much larger clone one base away, and base qualities are not on file. Whole blood was collected in K2EDTA tubes by collaborating institutions according to the institutions' own protocols. For TCRbeta analysis, collaborators shipped samples as frozen whole blood, isolated PBMCs, or DNA extracted from either of those sample types. This sample was taken from a study of blood T cell repertoires in COVID-19 (dated by TCRdb to the early 2020s). Study-wide context: Samples from collaborators originated in the United States, Italy and Spain and spanned both the acute and convalescent phases of COVID-19. Where HLA class I and class II types were available, the types were taken from metadata supplied by the sample provider, not from assay-based typing. Subjects who had been exposed to COVID-19, were actively infected with it, or had recovered from it provided the deeply sampled blood TCRbeta repertoires that made up the dataset. The samples were drawn from two sources: the first 160 participants of the ongoing ImmuneRACE study, and 950 to 1,500 subjects contributed by 6 global collaborators. The material from the prospective study consisted of cDNA or gDNA derived from T cells, B-cell-depleted T cells, or PBMCs. A de-identified subject ID, COVID-19 status, age in years and sex were almost always included in the sample metadata. The repertoires were released in a freely available public database meant as a resource for research on the immune response to SARS-CoV-2.

General conclusions and limits of the study: Clinical and demographic metadata were provided uncurated, with the amount varying by source and participant.

V gives up 0 bases and J gives up 3 bases, and the segment between their germline ends measures 12 bases. The CDR3, cysteine through phenylalanine, is 15 amino acids long. CDR3 DNA is the only sequence kept; it has 45 bases, read in frame from the first base. CDR1 and CDR2, looked up from the germline V gene, are ENHRY and SYGVKD. TCRbeta CDR3 regions were amplified from genomic DNA using the immunoSEQ Assay, a bias-controlled multiplex PCR. As for how the authors treated the data: The number of nucleated cells in each sample was estimated by amplification of reference gene primers within the assay. To quantify the absolute abundance of each unique TCRbeta CDR3 rearrangement, sequence reads were collapsed and filtered. For each sample, productive Simpson clonality was calculated as the square root of Simpson's diversity index over productive rearrangements. Here the immuneACCESS table is served through TCRdb, limited to in-frame sequences with V and J called. Missing clones are a known gap in these copies; in checked studies unresolved V genes cover under half, and the rest lacks a known reason. V and J calls plus clone size are reproduced from that table; the DNA served to infer D and trimming. The sample includes some 94,000 clones, with around three quarters observed a single time. Roughly 24% of the sample is in the top ten clones.

This clonotype originated in an older woman in a cohort sampled during active or convalescent COVID-19. The chain is assembled from TRBV10-3 and TRBJ2-7; TRBD1 is possibly the D segment (7 matching bases). The sample consisted of peripheral blood. Here the CDR3 is given as CAISESQGGIYEQYF. In nucleotide form, the sequence is TGTGCCATCAGTGAGTCGCAGGGGGGTATCTACGAGCAGTACTTC.